This record concerns one TCR beta chain sequence. Library preparation (for TCRbeta) was performed with unique molecular identifiers. TCRdb fed the PCR reads into MiXCR, producing one record per CDR3 protein. The sample shows about 340,000 distinct CDR3 sequences, about 14% of them seen only once. Deletions cut 3 bases from V and 4 bases from J, with 9 bases between. The CDR3 consists of 13 residues. Per the germline V gene, CDR1 is MNHNS and CDR2 is SASEGT. This record belongs to a study of T-cell reconstitution after alpha-beta-depleted transplantation in children. The chain links TRBV6-1 to TRBJ1-2; D unresolved. The receptor was derived from a human donor who donated a stem cell graft to a child with Fanconi anemia. The specimen was PBMCs, collected from the stem cell graft. The CDR3 here is CASSDGWSYGYTF. CDR3 sequence (DNA): TGTGCCAGCAGTGATGGATGGAGCTATGGCTACACCTTC.